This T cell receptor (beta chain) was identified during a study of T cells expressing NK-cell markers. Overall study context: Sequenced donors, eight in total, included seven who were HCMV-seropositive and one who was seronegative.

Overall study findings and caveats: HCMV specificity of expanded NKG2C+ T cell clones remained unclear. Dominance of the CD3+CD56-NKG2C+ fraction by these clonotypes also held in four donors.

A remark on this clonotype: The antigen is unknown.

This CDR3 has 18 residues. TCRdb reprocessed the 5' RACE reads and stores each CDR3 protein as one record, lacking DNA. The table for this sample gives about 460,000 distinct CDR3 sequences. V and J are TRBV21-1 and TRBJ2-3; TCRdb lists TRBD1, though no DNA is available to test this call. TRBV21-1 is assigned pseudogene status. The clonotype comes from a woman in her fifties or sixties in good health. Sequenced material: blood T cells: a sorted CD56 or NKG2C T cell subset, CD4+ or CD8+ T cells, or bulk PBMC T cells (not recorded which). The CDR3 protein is CASSKLRQGWAHTDTQYF.